This T cell receptor (beta chain) derives from a study of T cell responses to AZD1222 COVID-19 vaccine. The ends lost 3 bases at V and 8 bases at J; junction bases unmatched: 11. The length of the CDR3 is 15 residues. The germline V gene encodes CDR1 MNHEY and CDR2 SMNVEV (reference sequence). This clone was found once. Its matching antigen is unknown. Findings and limits, study-wide: Repertoire sampling happened only post peak T cell response.

Method: immunoSEQ multiplex PCR; TCRdb's copy keeps in-frame clones and lacks some. Of about 92,000 clones in the sample, more than 75% were seen once. Sequenced material: peripheral blood, taken on day 0 of AZD1222 vaccination. The V gene is TRBV27, the J gene TRBJ1-2, with 8 bases lining up with TRBD1. This TCR came from an adult in good health. CDR3 protein: CASSFWAGGLVGYTF. CDR3 in DNA: TGTGCCAGCAGTTTTTGGGCAGGGGGCTTGGTAGGCTACACCTTC.